Each of the 29 T cell receptor beta chains below was sequenced from the same sample in a study of control samples from healthy donors and cancer patients. TCRdb's copy holds only in-frame clones and misses some; the assay was immunoSEQ multiplex PCR. The table records roughly 99,000 clones, around 80% of them present only once. Material for sequencing was blood. These receptors originate from a man in his 60s in good health.

This chain links TRBV28 with TRBJ2-1, with a tentative D call TRBD2 (5 bases). CDR3 length: 15 amino acids. Per germline, CDR1 MDHEN and CDR2 SYDVKM. Between the trimmed V and J ends, which lost 8 bases and 8 bases, there was a span of 22 bases. CDR3 coding DNA: TGTGCCAGCGAGAATCGAGGGCGCTGGGGAGATGAGCAGTTCTTC. It encodes CASENRGRWGDEQFF.

This clone was observed a few times. The chain has TRBV7-9 and TRBJ2-3, with 11 positions matching TRBD2. J gave up 5 bases and V 3 bases, and 1 base lay outside the gene matches. Germline CDR1 SEHNR, CDR2 FQNEAQ (reference sequence). The CDR3 is 14 residues long. The CDR3 DNA follows: TGTGCCAGCAGCTTCCTAGCGGGAGGAGATACGCAGTATTTT. Amino acid sequence: CASSFLAGGDTQYF.

This clone came up once. The rearrangement links TRBV6-6 to TRBJ1-4; perhaps TRBD1 as D (5 bases). The length of the CDR3 is 16 residues. Trimming pared 2 bases from V and 8 bases from J, leaving 18 bases between. CDR1 is MNHNY and CDR2 is SVGAGI in the germline V gene (reference sequence). Here the CDR3 DNA reads TGTGCCAGCAGTTACGGGGGGGACCTCGGCGGAGAAAAACTGTTTTTT. Amino acid sequence: CASSYGGDLGGEKLFF.

The V and J genes are TRBV4-1 and TRBJ1-5; D gene uncertain. CDR3 length: 15 amino acids. Looked up from germline, CDR1 is MGHRA and CDR2 is YSYEKL. With 0 bases removed from V and 4 bases from J, the gap between germline ends came to 10 bases. The CDR3, as DNA: TGCGCCAGCAGCCAAGAGGGAAACAGAAATCAGCCCCAGCATTTT. It translates to CASSQEGNRNQPQHF.

This clone was seen once. The chain employs TRBV4-1 and TRBJ2-3; the match to TRBD1 covers 12 bases. The CDR3 is 17 amino acids. Per germline, CDR1 MGHRA and CDR2 YSYEKL. With 8 bases clipped from V and 5 bases from J, the junction kept 14 bases outside the gene matches. For the CDR3, the DNA is TGCGCCAGCTCAGGGGGTTCGGGACAGGGGGCGGGAGATACGCAGTATTTT. Amino acids: CASSGGSGQGAGDTQYF.

This clone has only a few counts. The gene calls are TRBV29-1 and TRBJ1-1, with 7 bases that match TRBD1. This CDR3 spans 15 amino acids. Germline CDR1 and CDR2: SQVTM and ANQGSEA. V was clipped by 7 bases and J by 0 bases; unmatched bases: 11. DNA of the CDR3: TGCAGCGCTGAGGACAGGCTCGTTATGAACACTGAAGCTTTCTTT. It encodes CSAEDRLVMNTEAFF.

This chain connects TRBV29-1 to TRBJ2-7, with 8 bases matching TRBD1. Germline CDR1 and CDR2: SQVTM and ANQGSEA. The CDR3 sequence is 13 residues long. V lost 5 bases and J lost 0; bases outside the gene matches: 3. CDR3 DNA: TGCAGCGTTACTACAGGGGGCTCCTACGAGCAGTACTTC. Residues: CSVTTGGSYEQYF.

The chain's CDR3 is CASKLSGETQYF. CDR3 nucleotide sequence: TGCGCCAGCAAGCTGAGCGGGGAGACCCAGTACTTC. V gene TRBV5-1 combines with J gene TRBJ2-5; possible D gene TRBD2, 6 bases. Trimming took off 6 bases at V and 5 bases at J, with 11 bases between the two ends. The CDR3 covers 12 residues. CDR1 and CDR2 from the germline V gene are SGHRS and YFSETQ.

This sequence joins TRBV7-2 and TRBJ1-2, with unresolved D. The CDR3 consists of 14 residues. Trimming left V 1 base short and J 5 bases short, with 11 bases between. Germline assignment: CDR1 SGHTA and CDR2 FQGNSA. The CDR3 protein is CASSLGDSTYGYTF. CDR3 in DNA: TGTGCCAGCAGCTTAGGTGACTCCACTTATGGCTACACCTTC.

The count of this clone is one. The chain couples TRBV6-2 or TRBV6-3 to TRBJ1-4; the D gene is possibly TRBD1 (5 bases). CDR3 length: 13 residues. Trimming took 2 bases from V and 11 from J, leaving 12 bases between them. Germline CDR1 and CDR2: MNHEY and SVGEGT. As DNA, the CDR3 is TGTGCCAGCAGTTACCCGGACCGGGGGAAACTGTTTTTT. Translating it yields CASSYPDRGKLFF.

The chain links TRBV7-9 to TRBJ2-5; D call uncertain. The CDR3 is 14 residues long. V dropped 2 bases and J dropped 1 base, with 8 bases sitting between them. CDR1 is SEHNR and CDR2 is FQNEAQ in the germline V gene (reference sequence). The CDR3 loop reads CASSLRRVQETQYF. Here the CDR3 DNA reads TGTGCCAGCAGCTTAAGGCGTGTCCAAGAGACCCAGTACTTC.

J is TRBJ2-7 and V is TRBV9; 7 nucleotides align to TRBD1. This CDR3 region has 14 residues. Trimming took 0 bases from V and 2 from J; bases not matched to a gene: 2. Per the germline V gene, CDR1 is SGDLS and CDR2 is YYNGEE. The CDR3 DNA is TGTGCCAGCAGCGTAGAGGGACAGACCTACGAGCAGTACTTC. Its protein is CASSVEGQTYEQYF.

The chain recombines TRBV19 with TRBJ1-5, with D possibly being TRBD1 (6 bases). Trimming took off 6 bases at V and 0 bases at J, with 12 bases between the two ends. This CDR3 comprises 15 residues. CDR1 and CDR2 (germline): LNHDA, SQIVND (reference sequence). This chain's CDR3 is CASRRQESSNQPQHF. DNA for the CDR3: TGTGCCAGTAGGCGACAGGAGTCTAGCAATCAGCCCCAGCATTTT.

The sample holds one count of this clone. The V gene is TRBV5-4, the J gene TRBJ1-2, with 7 bases matching TRBD1. Germline V gene data show CDR1 as SGHNT and CDR2 as YYREEE (reference sequence). The junction had 7 bases not matched to a gene; V was cut back by 3 bases and J by 5 bases. CDR3 length: 14 amino acids. Here the CDR3 DNA reads TGTGCCAGCAGCTCCCCGGGACAGCATTATGGCTACACCTTC. As protein: CASSSPGQHYGYTF. Full variable domain (outside the CDR3, taken from reference TRBV5-4 and TRBJ1-2): ETGVTQSPTHLIKTRGQQVTLRCSSQSGHNTVSWYQQALGQGPQFIFQYYREEENGRGNFPPRFSGLQFPNYSSELNVNALELDDSALYLCASSSPGQHYGYTFGSGTRLTVV.

This chain uses TRBV15 with TRBJ1-3; 7 bases align to TRBD1. V lost 0 bases, J lost 3 bases, and 14 bases stayed unmatched. The V gene's germline CDR1 is LNHNV and CDR2 YYDKDF (reference sequence). This CDR3 is 19 amino acids long. CDR3: CATSRDFMVTGAGGNTIYF. The CDR3 region has the DNA TGTGCCACCAGCAGAGACTTTATGGTTACAGGGGCAGGTGGAAACACCATATATTTT.

This sequence joins TRBV28 and TRBJ1-4, with D maybe TRBD1 (5 bases). Trimming stripped 10 bases from V and 6 bases from J, with 18 bases between. Germline V lookup: CDR1 MDHEN, CDR2 SYDVKM. The length of the CDR3 is 14 residues. Here the CDR3 DNA reads TGTGCCACTGGGGGGTACCTAAGGGATGAAAAACTGTTTTTT. This encodes CATGGYLRDEKLFF.

The chain recombines TRBV5-6 with TRBJ2-3; 9 positions agree with TRBD1. This CDR3 spans 15 amino acids. V gave up 0 bases and J gave up 6 bases; unmatched junction bases: 5. CDR1 and CDR2 (germline): SGHDT, YYEEEE. In DNA form, the CDR3 reads TGTGCCAGCAGCTTGGGGACAGGGGTTCGGGATACGCAGTATTTT. Its translation is CASSLGTGVRDTQYF. Drawing the rest from reference TRBV5-6 and TRBJ2-3, the complete variable domain is DAGVTQSPTHLIKTRGQQVTLRCSPKSGHDTVSWYQQALGQGPQFIFQYYEEEERQRGNFPDRFSGHQFPNYSSELNVNALLLGDSALYLCASSLGTGVRDTQYFGPGTRLTVL.

The chain uses TRBV6-5 and TRBJ2-3, with TRBD1 identical over 8 bases. This CDR3 region has 13 residues. Germline assignment: CDR1 MNHEY and CDR2 SVGAGI. The V segment lost 6 bases and the J segment 4 bases; nucleotides outside the gene matches: 3. The CDR3 spells CASRDRVADTQYF. CDR3 DNA sequence: TGTGCCAGCAGGGACAGGGTTGCAGATACGCAGTATTTT.

The CDR3 loop is CASSLRTGDDTQYF. Here the CDR3 DNA reads TGTGCCAGCAGCCTCCGGACAGGGGACGATACGCAGTATTTT. The V and J genes are TRBV5-4 and TRBJ2-3; the match to TRBD1 covers 9 bases. The CDR3 consists of 14 residues. The ends lost 4 bases at V and 6 bases at J; junction bases unmatched: 6. Germline values: CDR1 SGHNT, CDR2 YYREEE (reference sequence).

This clone has just one count. The V call is TRBV5-6, the J call TRBJ1-6, with 11 positions matching TRBD1. CDR1 is SGHDT, CDR2 YYEEEE, per germline. Trimming took 4 bases from V and 10 from J; bases not matched to a gene: 7. CDR3 length: 15 amino acids. This CDR3 reads CASSRGTGGYSPLHF. The CDR3 DNA is TGTGCCAGCAGCAGGGGGACAGGGGGATACTCACCCCTCCACTTT. Based on the CDR3 plus reference TRBV5-6 and TRBJ1-6, the full variable domain is DAGVTQSPTHLIKTRGQQVTLRCSPKSGHDTVSWYQQALGQGPQFIFQYYEEEERQRGNFPDRFSGHQFPNYSSELNVNALLLGDSALYLCASSRGTGGYSPLHFGNGTRLTVT.

The rearrangement links TRBV10-1 to TRBJ2-5, with D perhaps matching TRBD2 (5 bases). V was cut by 2 bases and J by 4 bases, with 8 bases left in between. This CDR3 spans 13 amino acids. CDR1 and CDR2 (germline): WNHNN, SYGVQD (reference sequence). CDR3 bases: TGCGCCAGCAGTGAGGGAACTAGAGAGACCCAGTACTTC. Translating it yields CASSEGTRETQYF.

This clone was observed a handful of times. The chain couples TRBV30 to TRBJ2-7; no definite D call. Trimming pared 0 bases from V and 5 bases from J, leaving 8 bases between. Per germline, CDR1 GTSNPN and CDR2 SVGIG (reference sequence). There are 12 residues in the CDR3. The CDR3, as DNA: TGTGCCTGGAGTGTAGGTGGAAACGAGCAGTACTTC. Translating it yields CAWSVGGNEQYF.

The genes are TRBV7-9 and TRBJ2-3; D unresolved. This CDR3 is 12 amino acids long. Trimming removed 4 bases at V and 3 bases at J, with 5 bases between. Germline V gene sequence: CDR1 SEHNR, CDR2 FQNEAQ (reference sequence). The CDR3 loop reads CASSWETDTQYF. CDR3 in DNA: TGTGCCAGCAGCTGGGAAACAGATACGCAGTATTTT.

The rearrangement joins TRBV19 to TRBJ1-4; a weak D match, TRBD1 (5 bases). V was cut by 7 bases and J by 5 bases, with 14 bases left in between. CDR1 and CDR2 (germline): LNHDA, SQIVND (reference sequence). This CDR3 is 14 amino acids long. The chain's CDR3 is CASTPRRGNEKLFF. The CDR3 region has the DNA TGTGCCAGTACCCCGAGGAGGGGAAATGAAAAACTGTTTTTT. The variable domain in full, with the rest retrieved from reference TRBV19 and TRBJ1-4, is DGGITQSPKYLFRKEGQNVTLSCEQNLNHDAMYWYRQDPGQGLRLIYYSQIVNDFQKGDIAEGYSVSREKKESFPLTVTSAQKNPTAFYLCASTPRRGNEKLFFGSGTQLSVL.

The V call is TRBV29-1, the J call TRBJ2-3; TRBD2 might be the D (7 bases). The CDR3 consists of 14 residues. V gave up 7 bases and J gave up 1 base, with 15 bases separating them. From germline, CDR1 is SQVTM and CDR2 ANQGSEA. The CDR3 here is CSGGGGLGTDTQYF. In DNA form, the CDR3 reads TGCAGCGGAGGGGGGGGACTCGGCACAGATACGCAGTATTTT.

CDR3 sequence reads: CATSATGRADEKLFF. CDR3 nucleotides: TGTGCCACCAGCGCGACTGGACGCGCGGATGAAAAACTGTTTTTT. The chain has TRBV15 and TRBJ1-4; D is unclear. V gave up 5 bases and J gave up 6 bases, with 16 bases separating them. CDR1 is LNHNV, CDR2 YYDKDF, per germline (reference sequence). The CDR3 consists of 15 residues.

This chain connects TRBV30 to TRBJ1-6; 7 positions agree with TRBD1. Unmatched junction bases numbered 4, after V lost 2 bases and J lost 9 bases. The CDR3 is made up of 13 amino acids. Germline values: CDR1 GTSNPN, CDR2 SVGIG (reference sequence). DNA for the CDR3: TGTGCCTGGAGTATCACAGGGGCTTCACCCCTCCACTTT. It codes for CAWSITGASPLHF. Combining the CDR3 with reference TRBV30 and TRBJ1-6 gives the whole variable domain SQTIHQWPATLVQPVGSPLSLECTVEGTSNPNLYWYRQAAGRGLQLLFYSVGIGQISSEVPQNLSASRPQDRQFILSSKKLLLSDSGFYLCAWSITGASPLHFGNGTRLTVT.

This sequence joins TRBV5-4 and TRBJ2-7; D is undetermined. V was shortened by 7 bases and J by 5 bases, with 19 bases between the two germline ends. Per germline, CDR1 SGHNT and CDR2 YYREEE (reference sequence). This CDR3 has 14 amino acids. CDR3 region: CASRPPGPRDEQYF. CDR3 DNA sequence: TGTGCCAGCCGACCCCCGGGTCCTAGGGACGAGCAGTACTTC.

This clone was observed once. The chain combines TRBV2 with TRBJ1-2; tentative D call: TRBD1 (5 bases). The CDR3 consists of 15 residues. Trimming shortened V by 10 bases and J by 5 bases, and 23 bases separated the two germline ends. CDR1 is SNHLY and CDR2 is FYNNEI in the germline V gene. The CDR3 loop reads CATRRAGVGAYGYTF. The CDR3 DNA is TGTGCCACCCGGAGGGCCGGCGTTGGGGCTTATGGCTACACCTTC.